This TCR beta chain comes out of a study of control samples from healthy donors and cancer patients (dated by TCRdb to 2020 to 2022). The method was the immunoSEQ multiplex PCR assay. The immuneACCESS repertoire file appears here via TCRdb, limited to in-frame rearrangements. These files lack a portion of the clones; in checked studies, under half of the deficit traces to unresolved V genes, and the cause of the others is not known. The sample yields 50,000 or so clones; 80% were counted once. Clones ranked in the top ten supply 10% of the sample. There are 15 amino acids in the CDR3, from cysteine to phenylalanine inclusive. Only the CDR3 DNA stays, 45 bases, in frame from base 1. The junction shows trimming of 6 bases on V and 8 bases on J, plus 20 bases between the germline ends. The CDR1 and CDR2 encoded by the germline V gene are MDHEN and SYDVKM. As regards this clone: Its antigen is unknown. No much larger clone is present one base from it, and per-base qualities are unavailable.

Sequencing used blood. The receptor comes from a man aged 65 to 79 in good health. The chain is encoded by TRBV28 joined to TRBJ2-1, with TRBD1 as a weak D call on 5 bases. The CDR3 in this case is CASSPRVDLTDEQFF. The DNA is TGTGCCAGCAGCCCCAGGGTAGATTTAACAGATGAGCAGTTCTTC.